Listed below are T cell receptor beta chains from one sample, sequenced in a study of blood T cell repertoires in COVID-19. Profiling relied on immunoSEQ multiplex PCR, and the TCRdb table lists in-frame clones only, not all of them. The sample contains roughly 110,000 clones, 86% of which appear only once. The sample comprised peripheral blood. The receptor set was obtained from a man aged 35 to 55 with acute or convalescent COVID-19. CDR3s include the opening cysteine and the closing phenylalanine or tryptophan. A D gene is named only where the DNA matches it firmly. For some rows the clone size is stated as once, few or many, or as a class when expanded; others skip it.

TRBV7-6	TRBD1	TRBJ2-2	-	CASSGRTGPNTGELFF	TGTGCCAGCAGCGGTCGGACAGGGCCGAACACCGGGGAGCTGTTTTTT
TRBV13	-	TRBJ1-1	-	CASSFDSNTEAFF	TGTGCCAGCAGCTTCGACAGTAACACTGAAGCTTTCTTT
TRBV5-5	-	TRBJ1-2	-	CASSSTTRTDYGYTF	TGTGCCAGCAGCTCGACGACGCGGACAGACTATGGCTACACCTTC
TRBV6-1	-	TRBJ1-4	-	CASSEARNNEKLFF	TGTGCCAGCAGTGAAGCGCGGAACAATGAAAAACTGTTTTTT
TRBV7-2	-	TRBJ1-1	-	CASSPRGQTEAFF	TGTGCCAGCAGCCCACGGGGACAAACTGAAGCTTTCTTT
TRBV6-5	-	TRBJ2-7	-	CASRLGPLGEQYF	TGTGCCAGCCGACTCGGCCCCTTAGGCGAGCAGTACTTC
TRBV30	-	TRBJ1-1	-	CAWSGQANTEAFF	TGTGCCTGGAGTGGCCAAGCGAACACTGAAGCTTTCTTT
TRBV6-6	TRBD1	TRBJ1-4	-	CASSYSGGDNEKLFF	TGTGCCAGCAGTTACTCAGGGGGCGATAATGAAAAACTGTTTTTT
TRBV4-1	-	TRBJ2-7	-	CASSPRESSYEQYF	TGCGCCAGCAGCCCAAGAGAGAGCTCCTACGAGCAGTACTTC
TRBV10-2	TRBD1	TRBJ1-5	-	CASSEGGGVGNQPQHF	TGCGCCAGCAGTGAGGGAGGGGGCGTGGGCAATCAGCCCCAGCATTTT
TRBV7-9	-	TRBJ1-2	-	CASSLGATGNYGYTF	TGTGCCAGCAGCTTAGGGGCCACGGGGAACTATGGCTACACCTTC
TRBV6-1	-	TRBJ1-5	-	CASSESQGTYQPQHF	TGTGCCAGCAGTGAGAGCCAGGGAACCTATCAGCCCCAGCATTTT
TRBV27	TRBD2	TRBJ2-1	-	CASSLRSGRNSYNEQFF	TGTGCCAGCAGTTTACGTAGCGGGAGGAACTCCTACAATGAGCAGTTCTTC
TRBV11-2	-	TRBJ2-7	-	CASSFDSSYEQYF	TGTGCCAGCAGCTTTGACAGTTCCTACGAGCAGTACTTC
TRBV6-6	-	TRBJ1-5	-	CASSYSGRDQPQHF	TGTGCCAGCAGTTACTCTGGCCGGGATCAGCCCCAGCATTTT
TRBV6-5	-	TRBJ1-1	-	CASRRGMNTEAFF	TGTGCCTCCAGGCGGGGGATGAACACTGAAGCTTTCTTT
TRBV20-1	-	TRBJ2-3	few	CSARVLQTQYF	TGCAGTGCTAGAGTCCTGCAGACGCAGTATTTT
TRBV14	-	TRBJ1-1	-	CASSRGNTEAFF	TGTGCCAGCAGCCGAGGGAACACTGAAGCTTTCTTT
TRBV29-1	-	TRBJ2-5	-	CSVGPTGMGETQYF	TGCAGCGTGGGACCAACAGGGATGGGGGAGACCCAGTACTTC
TRBV7-2	-	TRBJ1-5	-	CASQVGGQPQHF	TGTGCCAGCCAAGTAGGGGGTCAGCCCCAGCATTTT
TRBV5-8	-	TRBJ2-3	-	CASSLGSFTDTQYF	TGTGCCAGCAGCTTGGGTTCTTTCACAGATACGCAGTATTTT
TRBV30	-	TRBJ1-6	few	CAWMTGRDSPLHF	TGTGCCTGGATGACAGGTCGAGATTCACCCCTCCACTTT
TRBV5-6	-	TRBJ1-2	-	CASSETNYGYTF	TGTGCCAGCAGCGAGACAAACTATGGCTACACCTTC
TRBV6-5	-	TRBJ1-1	-	CASSYSGGANTEAFF	TGTGCCAGCAGTTACTCGGGGGGGGCGAACACTGAAGCTTTCTTT
TRBV4-2	-	TRBJ2-3	-	CASSHSRDTQYF	TGTGCCAGCAGCCATTCCCGGGATACGCAGTATTTT
TRBV19	TRBD1	TRBJ2-7	once	CASSSRGPNEQYF	TGTGCCAGTAGTAGCAGGGGGCCAAACGAGCAGTACTTC